This TCR beta chain was captured in a study of blood T cell repertoires in COVID-19. TCRdb's table, derived via immunoSEQ multiplex PCR, lists solely in-frame clones and lacks some. The table lists 100,000 to 150,000 clones, roughly 88% of them singletons. This CDR3 is 14 amino acids long. Trimming at V came to 6 bases and at J to 6 bases, leaving 4 bases not matched to a gene. Per germline, CDR1 SNHLY and CDR2 FYNNEI. This receptor was identified in an elderly woman with acute or convalescent COVID-19. Sequencing was done on a sample of peripheral blood. The chain links TRBV2 to TRBJ1-4; 10 positions match TRBD1. CDR3 nucleotide sequence: TGTGCCAGCAGACACGGGACAGGGGATGAAAAACTGTTTTTT. It translates to CASRHGTGDEKLFF.